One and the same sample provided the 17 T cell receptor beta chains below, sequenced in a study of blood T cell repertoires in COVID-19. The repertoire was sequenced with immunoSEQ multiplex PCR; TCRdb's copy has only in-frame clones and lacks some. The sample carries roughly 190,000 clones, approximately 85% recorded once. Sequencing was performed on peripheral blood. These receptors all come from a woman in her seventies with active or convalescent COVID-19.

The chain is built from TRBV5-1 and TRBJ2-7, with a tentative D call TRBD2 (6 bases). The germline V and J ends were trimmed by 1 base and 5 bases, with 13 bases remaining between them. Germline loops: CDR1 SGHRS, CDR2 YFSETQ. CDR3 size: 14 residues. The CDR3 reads CASSLQWRADEQYF. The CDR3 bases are TGCGCCAGCAGCTTGCAGTGGAGGGCCGACGAGCAGTACTTC.

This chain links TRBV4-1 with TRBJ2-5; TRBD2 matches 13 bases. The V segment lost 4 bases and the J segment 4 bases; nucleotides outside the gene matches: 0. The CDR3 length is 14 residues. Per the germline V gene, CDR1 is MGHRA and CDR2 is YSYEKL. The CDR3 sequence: CASSRTSGRETQYF. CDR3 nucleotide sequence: TGCGCCAGCAGCCGGACTAGCGGGAGAGAGACCCAGTACTTC.

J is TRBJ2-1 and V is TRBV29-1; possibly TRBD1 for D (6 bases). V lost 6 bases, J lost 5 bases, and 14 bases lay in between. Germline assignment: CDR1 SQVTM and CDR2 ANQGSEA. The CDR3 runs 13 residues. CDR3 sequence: CSVYTGIHNEQFF. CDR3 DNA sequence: TGCAGCGTGTACACAGGGATCCACAATGAGCAGTTCTTC.

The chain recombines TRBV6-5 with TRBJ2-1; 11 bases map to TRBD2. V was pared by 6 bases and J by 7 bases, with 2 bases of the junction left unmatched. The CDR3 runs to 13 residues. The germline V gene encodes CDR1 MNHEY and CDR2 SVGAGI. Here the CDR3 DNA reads TGTGCCAGCAGGACTAGCGGGGATAATGAGCAGTTCTTC. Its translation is CASRTSGDNEQFF.

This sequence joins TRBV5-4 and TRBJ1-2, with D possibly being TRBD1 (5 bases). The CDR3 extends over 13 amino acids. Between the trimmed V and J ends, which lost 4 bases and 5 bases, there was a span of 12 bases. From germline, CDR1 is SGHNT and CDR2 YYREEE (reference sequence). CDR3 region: CASSRDSLYGYTF. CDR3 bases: TGTGCCAGCAGCCGGGACTCCCTATATGGCTACACCTTC.

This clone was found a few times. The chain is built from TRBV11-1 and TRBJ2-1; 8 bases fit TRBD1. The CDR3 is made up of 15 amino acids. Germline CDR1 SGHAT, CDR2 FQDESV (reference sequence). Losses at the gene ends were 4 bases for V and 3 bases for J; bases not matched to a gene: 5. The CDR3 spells CASSYRGSFYNEQFF. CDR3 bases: TGTGCCAGCAGCTACAGGGGGAGCTTCTACAATGAGCAGTTCTTC.

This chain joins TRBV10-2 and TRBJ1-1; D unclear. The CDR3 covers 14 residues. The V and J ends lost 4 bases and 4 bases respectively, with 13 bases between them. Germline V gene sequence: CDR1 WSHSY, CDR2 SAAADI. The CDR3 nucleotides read TGCGCCAGCAGTGGAGGTGTATTCCTCACTGAAGCTTTCTTT. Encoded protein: CASSGGVFLTEAFF.

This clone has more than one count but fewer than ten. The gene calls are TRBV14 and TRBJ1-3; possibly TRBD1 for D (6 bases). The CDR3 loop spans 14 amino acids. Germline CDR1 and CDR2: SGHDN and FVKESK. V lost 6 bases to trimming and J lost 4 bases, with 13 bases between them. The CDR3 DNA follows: TGTGCCAGCAGAGAGGCAGGGACAGGAAACACCATATATTTT. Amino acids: CASREAGTGNTIYF.

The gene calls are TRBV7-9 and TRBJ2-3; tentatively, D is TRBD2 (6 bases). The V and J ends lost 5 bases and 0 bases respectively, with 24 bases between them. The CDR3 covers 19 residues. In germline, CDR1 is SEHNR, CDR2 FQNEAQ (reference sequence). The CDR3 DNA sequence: TGTGCCAGCAGCCCCCGGAGTGCGGGACCCCGACTTAGCACAGATACGCAGTATTTT. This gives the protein CASSPRSAGPRLSTDTQYF. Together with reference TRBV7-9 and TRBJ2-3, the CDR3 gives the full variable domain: DTGVSQNPRHKITKRGQNVTFRCDPISEHNRLYWYRQTLGQGPEFLTYFQNEAQLEKSRLLSDRFSAERPKGSFSTLEIQRTEQGDSAMYLCASSPRSAGPRLSTDTQYFGPGTRLTVL.

The CDR3 protein is CATSRAGPSYEQYF. DNA for the CDR3: TGTGCCACCAGTAGGGCAGGGCCCTCCTACGAGCAGTACTTC. The chain carries TRBV24-1 and TRBJ2-7, with D perhaps TRBD1 (5 bases). Trimming removed 6 bases from V and 0 bases from J, with 11 bases in between. The CDR3 sequence is 14 residues long. Germline V gives CDR1 KGHDR, CDR2 SFDVKD.

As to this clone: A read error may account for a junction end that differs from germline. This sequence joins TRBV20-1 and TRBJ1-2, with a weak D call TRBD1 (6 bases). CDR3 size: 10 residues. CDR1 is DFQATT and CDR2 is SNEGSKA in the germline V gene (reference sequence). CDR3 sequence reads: CSAIYREPLF. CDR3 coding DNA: TGCAGTGCTATTTACAGGGAACCCCTCTTC.

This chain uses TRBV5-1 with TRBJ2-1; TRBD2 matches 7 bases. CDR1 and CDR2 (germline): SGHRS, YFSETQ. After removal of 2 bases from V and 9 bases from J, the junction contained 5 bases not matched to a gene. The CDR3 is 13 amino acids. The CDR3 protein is CASSFGGSPEQFF. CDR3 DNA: TGCGCCAGCAGCTTTGGCGGGAGCCCTGAGCAGTTCTTC.

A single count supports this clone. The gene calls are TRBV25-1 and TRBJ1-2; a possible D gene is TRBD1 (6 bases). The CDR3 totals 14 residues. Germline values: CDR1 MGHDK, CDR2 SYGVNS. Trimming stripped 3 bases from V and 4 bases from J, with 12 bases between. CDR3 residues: CASSEQTGIYGYTF. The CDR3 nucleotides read TGTGCCAGCAGTGAGCAGACAGGCATCTATGGCTACACCTTC.

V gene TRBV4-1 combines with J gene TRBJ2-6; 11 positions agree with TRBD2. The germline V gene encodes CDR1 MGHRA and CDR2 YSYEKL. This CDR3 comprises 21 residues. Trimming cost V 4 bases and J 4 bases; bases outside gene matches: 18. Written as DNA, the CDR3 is TGCGCCAGCAGCCCCTCTTTGGGGGAGCTAGCGGGAGGTTCGGGGGCCAACGTCCTGACTTTC. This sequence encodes CASSPSLGELAGGSGANVLTF.

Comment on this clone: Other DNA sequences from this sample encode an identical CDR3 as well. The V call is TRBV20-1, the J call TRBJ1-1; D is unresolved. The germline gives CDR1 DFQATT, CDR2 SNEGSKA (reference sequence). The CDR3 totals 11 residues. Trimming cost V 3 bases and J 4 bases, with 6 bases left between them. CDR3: CSARGGTEAFF. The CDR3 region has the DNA TGCAGTGCTAGGGGAGGCACTGAAGCTTTCTTT.

The CDR3 region is CASSPGRSSYNEQFF. The CDR3 DNA reads as TGTGCCAGCAGCCCCGGGAGGAGCTCCTACAATGAGCAGTTCTTC. This chain connects TRBV5-6 to TRBJ2-1, with TRBD2 identical over 7 bases. Germline-derived CDR1 and CDR2 are SGHDT and YYEEEE. V shed 4 bases and J 0 bases; nucleotides not matched to a gene: 4. This CDR3 contains 15 residues. Looking up the rest from reference TRBV5-6 and TRBJ2-1 gives the full variable domain: DAGVTQSPTHLIKTRGQQVTLRCSPKSGHDTVSWYQQALGQGPQFIFQYYEEEERQRGNFPDRFSGHQFPNYSSELNVNALLLGDSALYLCASSPGRSSYNEQFFGPGTRLTVL.

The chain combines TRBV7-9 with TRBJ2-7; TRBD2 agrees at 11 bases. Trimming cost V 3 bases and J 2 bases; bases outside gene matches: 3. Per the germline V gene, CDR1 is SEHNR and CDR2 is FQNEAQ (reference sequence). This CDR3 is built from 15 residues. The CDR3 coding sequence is TGTGCCAGCAGCTTCGGGACTAGCGGACCCTACGAGCAGTACTTC. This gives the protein CASSFGTSGPYEQYF.